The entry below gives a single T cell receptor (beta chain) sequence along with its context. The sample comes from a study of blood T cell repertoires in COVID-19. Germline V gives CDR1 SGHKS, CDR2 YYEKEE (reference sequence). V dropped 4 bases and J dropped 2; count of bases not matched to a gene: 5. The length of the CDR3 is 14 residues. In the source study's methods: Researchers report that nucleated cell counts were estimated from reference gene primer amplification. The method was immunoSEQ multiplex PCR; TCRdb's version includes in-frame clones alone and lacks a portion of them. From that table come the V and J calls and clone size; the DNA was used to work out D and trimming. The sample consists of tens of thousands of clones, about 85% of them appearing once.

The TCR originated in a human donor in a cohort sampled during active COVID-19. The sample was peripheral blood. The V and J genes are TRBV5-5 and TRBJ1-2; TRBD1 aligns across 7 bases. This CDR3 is CASSRDSQNYGYTF. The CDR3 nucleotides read TGTGCCAGCAGCAGGGACAGCCAAAACTATGGCTACACCTTC.